Shown below are 22 T cell receptor beta chains from a single sample sequenced in a study of identical twins (dated by TCRdb to 2016 to 2017). The library was built by means of 5' RACE. Sequencing took place on an Illumina HiSeq 2000. TCRdb ran its own pipeline on the public reads, namely fastp trimming at Q25 and MiXCR clone calling, and kept in-frame beta chains. Rows merge per CDR3 protein into single entries with the most common DNA and genes. The sample data list 700,000 or so distinct CDR3 sequences, and under 9% of these were observed just once. The biggest ten clones account for around 0.98% of the sample. The same specimen was also included in a second study, on yellow fever vaccine responses in identical twins.

The specimen sequenced was PBMCs. The receptors come from a woman aged 18-35 years in good health.

This clonotype was observed many times. The chain employs TRBV28 and TRBJ2-6; D call uncertain. The germline V gene encodes CDR1 MDHEN and CDR2 SYDVKM. This CDR3 is 15 amino acids long. Trimming removed 7 bases from V and 2 bases from J, with 12 bases in between. This chain's CDR3 is CASNPALTGANVLTF. The CDR3 bases are TGTGCCAGCAATCCAGCCTTAACTGGGGCCAACGTCCTGACTTTC.

This clonotype has a handful of counts. The V gene is TRBV20-1, the J gene TRBJ2-5; 7 bases line up with TRBD2. This CDR3 region has 14 residues. V lost 2 bases and J lost 2; bases outside the gene matches: 5. The V gene's germline CDR1 is DFQATT and CDR2 SNEGSKA (reference sequence). The CDR3 sequence: CSARSLSGQETQYF. The DNA for the CDR3 is TGCAGTGCTAGATCCCTTAGCGGGCAAGAGACCCAGTACTTC.

The J gene is TRBJ2-1, the V gene TRBV7-2; no clear D. The CDR3 runs 16 residues. In germline, CDR1 is SGHTA, CDR2 FQGNSA. Trimming removed 2 bases at V and 9 bases at J, with 20 bases between. CDR3 nucleotides: TGTGCCAGCAGCTTAAATTTCTTCAACGGCGTCCGTGAGCAGTTCTTC. It yields the protein CASSLNFFNGVREQFF.

This clonotype was found a few times. The chain employs TRBV27 and TRBJ1-1; perhaps TRBD1 as D (6 bases). CDR3 length equals 13 residues. Trimming shortened V by 5 bases and J by 4 bases, and 11 bases separated the two germline ends. The V gene's germline CDR1 is MNHEY and CDR2 SMNVEV (reference sequence). The CDR3 coding sequence is TGTGCCAGCAGTCCAGGGGAGGTCACTGAAGCTTTCTTT. It encodes CASSPGEVTEAFF.

This clonotype was detected once. The chain carries TRBV28 and TRBJ2-7; the D is unclear. Germline V gene sequence: CDR1 MDHEN, CDR2 SYDVKM. Trimming took off 2 bases at V and 2 bases at J, with 10 bases between the two ends. This CDR3 has 14 amino acids. The CDR3 region has the DNA TGTGCCAGCAGTTTAACGTCAGTAGCCTACGAGCAGTACTTC. This codes for CASSLTSVAYEQYF.

This clonotype was seen once. The V and J genes are TRBV5-4 and TRBJ2-7; the match to TRBD1 covers 11 bases. Losses at the gene ends were 4 bases for V and 3 bases for J; bases not matched to a gene: 15. This CDR3 has 18 residues. Germline V gene sequence: CDR1 SGHNT, CDR2 YYREEE (reference sequence). The CDR3 DNA reads TGTGCCAGCAGCGGATCCGGGACAGGGGGAAGTATAGGCTACGAGCAGTACTTC. Protein product: CASSGSGTGGSIGYEQYF.

The chain has TRBV4-2 and TRBJ2-2; 8 bases are shared with TRBD1. V shed 3 bases, J shed 3 bases, and the junction held 15 bases outside the gene matches. CDR3 length equals 19 residues. Germline V CDR1 and CDR2: LGHNA, YNFKEQ. The CDR3 region is CASSQLTGVWYIDTGELFF. In DNA, the CDR3 is TGTGCCAGCAGCCAGTTGACAGGGGTTTGGTATATTGACACCGGGGAGCTGTTTTTT.

This clonotype is a singleton in its sample. The chain couples TRBV28 to TRBJ2-6, with D unresolved. CDR3 length equals 20 residues. Trimming cost V 3 bases and J 0 bases, with 21 bases left between them. Per the germline V gene, CDR1 is MDHEN and CDR2 is SYDVKM. The CDR3 nucleotides read TGTGCCAGCAGTTTTGGAAGAAAAAGGTCGACCATCTCTGGGGCCAACGTCCTGACTTTC. This sequence encodes CASSFGRKRSTISGANVLTF.

This chain uses TRBV12-3 or TRBV12-4 with TRBJ2-5; 9 bases line up with TRBD2. This CDR3 spans 15 amino acids. Germline trimming cut 8 bases from V and 5 bases from J; bases unmatched to any gene: 12. The CDR3 DNA reads TGTGCCAGCCAGAGGGGCGGGGGGGCCCAGGAGACCCAGTACTTC. Amino acid sequence: CASQRGGGAQETQYF.

This clonotype was observed at least ten times. This sequence joins TRBV7-3 and TRBJ2-1, with D perhaps matching TRBD1 (5 bases). Trimming stripped 5 bases from V and 8 bases from J, with 13 bases between. Germline loops: CDR1 SGHTA, CDR2 FQGTGA. This CDR3 has 13 amino acids. This CDR3 is CASSPPWGYEQFF. In nucleotides, the CDR3 is TGTGCCAGCAGCCCCCCCTGGGGCTATGAGCAGTTCTTC. The variable domain in full, completed from reference TRBV7-3 and TRBJ2-1, reads GAGVSQTPSNKVTEKGKYVELRCDPISGHTALYWYRQSLGQGPEFLIYFQGTGAADDSGLPNDRFFAVRPEGSVSTLKIQRTERGDSAVYLCASSPPWGYEQFFGPGTRLTVL.

This chain connects TRBV20-1 to TRBJ1-6; no firm D call. The CDR3 is 12 residues long. Germline V lookup: CDR1 DFQATT, CDR2 SNEGSKA (reference sequence). V shed 6 bases and J shed 7 bases, with 10 bases lying between them. CDR3 nucleotide sequence: TGCAGTGCCCGGAGACTAAATTCACCCCTCCACTTT. Residues: CSARRLNSPLHF.

This clonotype was seen a handful of times. The chain has TRBV6-5 and TRBJ1-5; D uncertain. CDR1 and CDR2 from the germline V gene are MNHEY and SVGAGI. The CDR3 covers 16 residues. Between the trimmed V and J ends, which lost 0 bases and 0 bases, there was a span of 9 bases. Written as DNA, the CDR3 is TGTGCCAGCAGTTACTCGAATGCGGTTAGCAATCAGCCCCAGCATTTT. Translation: CASSYSNAVSNQPQHF.

The chain is built from TRBV15 and TRBJ2-1; D not resolved. The germline V and J ends were trimmed by 8 bases and 2 bases, with 10 bases remaining between them. From germline, CDR1 is LNHNV and CDR2 YYDKDF (reference sequence). The CDR3 has 13 amino acids. CDR3 in amino acids: CATRGDTYNEQFF. In DNA form, the CDR3 reads TGTGCCACCCGAGGCGATACCTACAATGAGCAGTTCTTC.

CDR3: CASIGGLTGELFF. In nucleotides, the CDR3 is TGTGCCAGCATTGGTGGCCTCACCGGGGAGCTGTTTTTT. The chain couples TRBV28 to TRBJ2-2, with D unresolved. The germline V gene encodes CDR1 MDHEN and CDR2 SYDVKM. Trimming removed 7 bases at V and 4 bases at J, with 10 bases between. The CDR3 spans 13 residues.

The chain carries TRBV6-1 and TRBJ2-3, with TRBD1 identical over 8 bases. Germline V gene sequence: CDR1 MNHNS, CDR2 SASEGT. The junction had 9 bases not matched to a gene; V was cut back by 8 bases and J by 2 bases. The CDR3 has 15 residues. The CDR3 nucleotides are TGTGCCAGCCGACTAACAGGGGGTTCCACAGATACGCAGTATTTT. As protein: CASRLTGGSTDTQYF.

This clonotype was counted between two and nine times. This chain links TRBV9 with TRBJ1-2; D is ambiguous. The V end was cut by 4 bases, the J end by 6 bases, with 10 bases between. This CDR3 is built from 12 residues. In germline, CDR1 is SGDLS, CDR2 YYNGEE. CDR3 DNA sequence: TGTGCCAGCAGCACTCGACAACATGGCTACACCTTC. It yields the protein CASSTRQHGYTF.

This clonotype was observed a handful of times. The chain has TRBV10-3 and TRBJ2-7; tentative D call: TRBD1 (5 bases). Trimming pared 0 bases from V and 0 bases from J, leaving 15 bases between. Germline V gene data show CDR1 as ENHRY and CDR2 as SYGVKD. The CDR3 totals 17 residues. The DNA for the CDR3 is TGTGCCATCAGTGAGTCCCGAAAGGGGTTGAGCTCCTACGAGCAGTACTTC. Amino acid sequence: CAISESRKGLSSYEQYF.

This clonotype occurred a few times. The chain employs TRBV3-1 and TRBJ2-1; 7 positions match TRBD2. The ends lost 0 bases at V and 5 bases at J; junction bases unmatched: 7. Germline assignment: CDR1 LGHDT and CDR2 YNNKEL (reference sequence). The CDR3 length is 16 residues. The CDR3 DNA reads as TGTGCCAGCAGCCAAGATCAGGCTAGCGGAAACAATGAGCAGTTCTTC. Amino acid sequence: CASSQDQASGNNEQFF.

This clonotype was observed many times. V gene TRBV20-1 combines with J gene TRBJ2-1; D tentatively fits TRBD1 or TRBD2 (5 bases each). V was shortened by 5 bases and J by 8 bases, with 13 bases between the two germline ends. The CDR3 has 12 residues. Germline CDR1 DFQATT, CDR2 SNEGSKA (reference sequence). The CDR3 DNA is TGCAGTGCTTCGGGACGTTTGTATGAGCAGTTCTTC. Translation: CSASGRLYEQFF.

This clonotype was recorded at least ten times. J is TRBJ1-5 and V is TRBV7-9; 9 bases are shared with TRBD1. The CDR3 length is 15 residues. Unmatched junction bases numbered 7, after V lost 5 bases and J lost 5 bases. CDR1 is SEHNR and CDR2 is FQNEAQ in the germline V gene (reference sequence). The CDR3 protein is CASSPGTGKDQPQHF. As DNA, the CDR3 is TGTGCCAGCAGCCCAGGGACAGGGAAAGATCAGCCCCAGCATTTT.

In this sample, this clonotype turned up many times. The chain links TRBV7-8 to TRBJ2-7; TRBD1 matches 8 bases. In germline, CDR1 is SGHVS, CDR2 FQNEAQ. The CDR3 sequence is 14 residues long. The V segment lost 5 bases and the J segment 2 bases; nucleotides outside the gene matches: 5. CDR3 in amino acids: CASSEGQGPYEQYF. The CDR3 nucleotides are TGTGCCAGCAGCGAAGGACAGGGTCCCTACGAGCAGTACTTC. Combining the CDR3 with reference TRBV7-8 and TRBJ2-7 gives the whole variable domain GAGVSQSPRYKVAKRGQDVALRCDPISGHVSLFWYQQALGQGPEFLTYFQNEAQLDKSGLPSDRFFAERPEGSVSTLKIQRTQQEDSAVYLCASSEGQGPYEQYFGPGTRLTVT.

There are many counts of this clonotype. The CDR3 DNA sequence: TGTGCCAGCAGCTTAGGAGTCCCCAATGAGCAGTTCTTC. This sequence encodes CASSLGVPNEQFF. This chain uses TRBV7-9 with TRBJ2-1; no clear D gene. The CDR3 has 13 amino acids. The V and J ends lost 1 base and 6 bases respectively, with 7 bases between them. The germline CDR1 and CDR2 sequences are SEHNR and FQNEAQ (reference sequence).